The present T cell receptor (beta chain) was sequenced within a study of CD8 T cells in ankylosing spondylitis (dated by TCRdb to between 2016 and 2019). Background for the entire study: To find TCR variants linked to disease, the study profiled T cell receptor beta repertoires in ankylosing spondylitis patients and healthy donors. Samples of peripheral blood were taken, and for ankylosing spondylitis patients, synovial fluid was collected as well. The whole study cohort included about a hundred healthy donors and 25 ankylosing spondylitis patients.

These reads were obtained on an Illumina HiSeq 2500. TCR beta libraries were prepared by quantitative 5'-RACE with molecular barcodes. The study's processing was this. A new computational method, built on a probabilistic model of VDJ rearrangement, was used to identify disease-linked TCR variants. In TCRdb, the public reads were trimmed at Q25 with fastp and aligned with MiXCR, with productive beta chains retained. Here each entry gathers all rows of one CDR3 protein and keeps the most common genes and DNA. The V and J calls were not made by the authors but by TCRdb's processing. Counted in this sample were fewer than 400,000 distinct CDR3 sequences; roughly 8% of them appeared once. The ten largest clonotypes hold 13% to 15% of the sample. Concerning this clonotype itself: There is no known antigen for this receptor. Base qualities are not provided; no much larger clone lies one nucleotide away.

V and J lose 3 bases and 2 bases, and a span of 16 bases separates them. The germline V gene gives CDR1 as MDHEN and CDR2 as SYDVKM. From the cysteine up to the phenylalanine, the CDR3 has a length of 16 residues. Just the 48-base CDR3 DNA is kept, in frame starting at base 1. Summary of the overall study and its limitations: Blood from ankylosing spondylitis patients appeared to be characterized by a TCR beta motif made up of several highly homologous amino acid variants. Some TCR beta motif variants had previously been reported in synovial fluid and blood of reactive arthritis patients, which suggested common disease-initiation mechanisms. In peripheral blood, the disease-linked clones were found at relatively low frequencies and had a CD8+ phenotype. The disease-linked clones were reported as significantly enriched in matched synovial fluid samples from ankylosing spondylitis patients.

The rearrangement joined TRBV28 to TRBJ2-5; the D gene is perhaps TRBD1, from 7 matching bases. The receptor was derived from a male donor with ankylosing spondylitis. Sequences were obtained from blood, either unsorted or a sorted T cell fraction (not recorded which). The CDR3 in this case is CASSFLAEGAQETQYF. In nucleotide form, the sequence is TGTGCCAGCAGTTTTTTGGCGGAGGGGGCGCAAGAGACCCAGTACTTC. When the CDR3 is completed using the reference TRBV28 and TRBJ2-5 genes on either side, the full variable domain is DVKVTQSSRYLVKRTGEKVFLECVQDMDHENMFWYRQDPGLGLRLIYFSYDVKMKEKGDIPEGYSVSREKKERFSLILESASTNQTSMYLCASSFLAEGAQETQYFGPGTRLLVL.